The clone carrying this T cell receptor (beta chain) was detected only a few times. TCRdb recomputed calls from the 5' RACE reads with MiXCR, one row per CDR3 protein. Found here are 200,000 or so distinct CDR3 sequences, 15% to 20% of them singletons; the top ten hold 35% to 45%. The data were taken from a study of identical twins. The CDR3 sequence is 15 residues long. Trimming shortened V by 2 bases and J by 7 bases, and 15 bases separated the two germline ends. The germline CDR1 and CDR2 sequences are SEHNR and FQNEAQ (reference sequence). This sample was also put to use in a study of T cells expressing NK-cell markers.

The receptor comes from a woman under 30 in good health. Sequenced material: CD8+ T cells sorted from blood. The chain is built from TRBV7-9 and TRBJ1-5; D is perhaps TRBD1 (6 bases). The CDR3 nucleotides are TGTGCCAGCAGCTTATTCCCGACGGACAGCCAGCCCCAGCATTTT. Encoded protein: CASSLFPTDSQPQHF.